This TCR beta chain was profiled in a study of technical replicates of blood from a handful of donors. The table came from immunoSEQ multiplex PCR; TCRdb's copy has only in-frame clones and leaves some out. This table has under 85,000 clones, 91% appearing once. Losses at the gene ends were 2 bases for V and 4 bases for J; bases not matched to a gene: 3. CDR3 size: 14 residues. Germline CDR1 is SGHRS and CDR2 is YFSETQ. This TCR was recovered from a human donor in good health. Some clones in this sample may be carry-over from other donors' samples. The chain employs TRBV5-1 and TRBJ2-5, with 9 bases identical to TRBD1. Sequencing was performed on T cells isolated from PBMCs. CDR3 protein: CASSLWGQGETQYF. In nucleotides, the CDR3 is TGCGCCAGCAGCTTATGGGGACAGGGAGAGACCCAGTACTTC.